The clone carrying this TCR beta chain appeared a few times. Its antigen is not known. These data come from a study of cytomegalovirus exposure and HLA in healthy donors. Study results and limitations: HLA alleles were associated with 18,000 or so TCR beta sequences in a later analysis at 0.05 false discovery rate.

From germline, CDR1 is MNHNS and CDR2 SASEGT. V gave up 1 base and J gave up 10 bases, with 16 bases separating them. This CDR3 contains 15 residues. With 60 Vbeta and 13 Jbeta primers, the PCR was carried out. The method was immunoSEQ multiplex PCR; TCRdb's version includes in-frame clones alone and lacks a portion of them. This sample has more than 150,000 clones, with 65% to 80% found just once. This rearrangement joins TRBV6-1 to TRBJ1-4; a weak D match, TRBD1 (6 bases). The receptor comes from a woman aged 35 to 49 in good health and CMV-seropositive. Input material: PBMCs. The CDR3 region has the DNA TGTGCCAGCAGTGAAGGTAGAAGCAGGGGCCCAAAACTGTTTTTT. This encodes CASSEGRSRGPKLFF.